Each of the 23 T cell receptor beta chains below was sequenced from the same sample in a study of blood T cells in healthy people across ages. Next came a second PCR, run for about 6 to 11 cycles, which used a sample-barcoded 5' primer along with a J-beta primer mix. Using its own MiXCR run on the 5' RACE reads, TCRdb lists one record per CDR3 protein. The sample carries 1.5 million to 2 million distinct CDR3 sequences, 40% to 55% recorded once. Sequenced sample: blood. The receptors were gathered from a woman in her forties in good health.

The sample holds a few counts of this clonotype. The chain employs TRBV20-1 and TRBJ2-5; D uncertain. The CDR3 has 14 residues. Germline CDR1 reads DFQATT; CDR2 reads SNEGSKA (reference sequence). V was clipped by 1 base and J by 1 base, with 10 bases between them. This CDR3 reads CSARVYSFQETQYF. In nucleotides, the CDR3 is TGCAGTGCTAGAGTATACAGCTTCCAAGAGACCCAGTACTTC.

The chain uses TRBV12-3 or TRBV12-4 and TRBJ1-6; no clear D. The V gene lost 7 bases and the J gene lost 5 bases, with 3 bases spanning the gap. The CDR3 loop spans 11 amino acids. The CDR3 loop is CASKNNSPLHF. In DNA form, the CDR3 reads TGTGCCAGCAAAAATAATTCACCCCTCCACTTT.

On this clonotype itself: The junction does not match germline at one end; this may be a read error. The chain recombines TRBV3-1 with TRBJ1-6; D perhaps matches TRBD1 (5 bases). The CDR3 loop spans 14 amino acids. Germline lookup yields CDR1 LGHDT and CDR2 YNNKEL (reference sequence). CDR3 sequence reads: CASSQPGTSSPPHF. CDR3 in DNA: TGTGCCAGCAGCCAACCGGGGACCAGCTCACCCCCCCACTTT.

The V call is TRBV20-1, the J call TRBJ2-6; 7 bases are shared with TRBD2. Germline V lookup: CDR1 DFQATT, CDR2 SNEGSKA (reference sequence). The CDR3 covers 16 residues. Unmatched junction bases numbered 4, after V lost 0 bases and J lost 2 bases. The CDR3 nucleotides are TGCAGTGCTAGAGATTCGCGGGGGACTGGGGCCAACGTCCTGACTTTC. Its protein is CSARDSRGTGANVLTF.

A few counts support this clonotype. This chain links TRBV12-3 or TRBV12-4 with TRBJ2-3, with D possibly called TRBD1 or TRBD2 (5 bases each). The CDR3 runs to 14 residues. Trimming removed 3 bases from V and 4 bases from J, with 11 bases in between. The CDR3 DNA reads TGTGCCAGCAGTTTGTCGGGGCAGTCAGATACGCAGTATTTT. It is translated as CASSLSGQSDTQYF.

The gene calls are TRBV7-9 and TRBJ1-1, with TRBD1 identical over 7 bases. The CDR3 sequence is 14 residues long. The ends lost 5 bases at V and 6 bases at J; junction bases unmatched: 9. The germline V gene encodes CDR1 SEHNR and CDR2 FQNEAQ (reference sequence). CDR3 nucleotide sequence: TGTGCCAGCAGCGAAACCGGGACAGCGGCTGAAGCTTTCTTT. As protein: CASSETGTAAEAFF.

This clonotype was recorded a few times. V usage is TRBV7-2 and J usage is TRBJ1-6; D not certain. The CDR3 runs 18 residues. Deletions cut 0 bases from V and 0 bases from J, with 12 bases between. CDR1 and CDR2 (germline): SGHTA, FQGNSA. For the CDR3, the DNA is TGTGCCAGCAGCTTAGCGCTCGGGCAGAGCTCCTATAATTCACCCCTCCACTTT. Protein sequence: CASSLALGQSSYNSPLHF.

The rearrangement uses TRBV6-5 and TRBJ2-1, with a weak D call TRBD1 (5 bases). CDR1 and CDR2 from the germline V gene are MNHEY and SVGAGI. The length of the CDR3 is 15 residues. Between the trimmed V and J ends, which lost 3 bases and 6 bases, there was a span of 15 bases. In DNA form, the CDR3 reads TGTGCCAGCAGTTATGAAGGCAGGGCGGTCAATGAGCAGTTCTTC. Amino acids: CASSYEGRAVNEQFF.

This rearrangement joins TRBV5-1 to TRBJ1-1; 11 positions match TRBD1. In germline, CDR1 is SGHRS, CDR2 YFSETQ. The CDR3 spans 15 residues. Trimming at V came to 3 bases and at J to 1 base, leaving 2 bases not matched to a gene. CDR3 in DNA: TGCGCCAGCAGCTGGGGACAGGGGGGGAACACTGAAGCTTTCTTT. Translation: CASSWGQGGNTEAFF.

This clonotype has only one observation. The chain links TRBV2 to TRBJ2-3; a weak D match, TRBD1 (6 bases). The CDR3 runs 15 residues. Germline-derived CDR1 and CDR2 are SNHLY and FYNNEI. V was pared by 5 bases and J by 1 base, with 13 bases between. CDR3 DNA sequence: TGTGCCAGCAGTTCGGGACAATCAGGCACAGATACGCAGTATTTT. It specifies CASSSGQSGTDTQYF. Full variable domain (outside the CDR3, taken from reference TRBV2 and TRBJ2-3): EPEVTQTPSHQVTQMGQEVILRCVPISNHLYFYWYRQILGQKVEFLVSFYNNEISEKSEIFDDQFSVERPDGSNFTLKIRSTKLEDSAMYFCASSSGQSGTDTQYFGPGTRLTVL.

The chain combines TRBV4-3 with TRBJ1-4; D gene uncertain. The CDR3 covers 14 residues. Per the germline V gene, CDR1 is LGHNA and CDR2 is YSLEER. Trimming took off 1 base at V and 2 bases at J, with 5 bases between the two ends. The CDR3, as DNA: TGCGCCAGCAGCCAAGTCCGTACTAATGAAAAACTGTTTTTT. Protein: CASSQVRTNEKLFF.

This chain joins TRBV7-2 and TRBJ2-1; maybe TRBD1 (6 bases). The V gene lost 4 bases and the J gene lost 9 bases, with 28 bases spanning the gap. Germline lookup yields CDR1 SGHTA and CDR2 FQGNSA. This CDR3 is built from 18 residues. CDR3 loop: CASSYTASGQWVRAEQFF. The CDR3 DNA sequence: TGTGCCAGCAGCTATACCGCCAGCGGACAGTGGGTTAGGGCTGAGCAGTTCTTC.

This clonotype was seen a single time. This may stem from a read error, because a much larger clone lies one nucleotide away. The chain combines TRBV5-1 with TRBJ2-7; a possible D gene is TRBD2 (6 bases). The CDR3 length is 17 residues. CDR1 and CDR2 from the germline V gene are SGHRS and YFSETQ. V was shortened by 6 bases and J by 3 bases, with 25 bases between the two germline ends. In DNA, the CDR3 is TGCGCCAGCATCCTGAAGTTTTGGCGCGGGGCCTTCTACGAGCAGTACGTC. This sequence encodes CASILKFWRGAFYEQYV.

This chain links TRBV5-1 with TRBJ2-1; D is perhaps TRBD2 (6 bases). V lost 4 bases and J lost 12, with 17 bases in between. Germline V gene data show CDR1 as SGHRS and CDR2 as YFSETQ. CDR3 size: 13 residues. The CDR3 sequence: CASSPLGGVGQFF. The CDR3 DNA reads TGCGCCAGCAGCCCCCTCGGCGGGGTCGGGCAGTTCTTC.

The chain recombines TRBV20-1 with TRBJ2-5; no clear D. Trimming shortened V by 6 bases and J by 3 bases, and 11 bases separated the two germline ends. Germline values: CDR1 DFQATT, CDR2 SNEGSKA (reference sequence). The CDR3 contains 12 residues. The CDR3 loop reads CSASQFKETQYF. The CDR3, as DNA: TGCAGTGCCTCGCAATTTAAAGAGACCCAGTACTTC.

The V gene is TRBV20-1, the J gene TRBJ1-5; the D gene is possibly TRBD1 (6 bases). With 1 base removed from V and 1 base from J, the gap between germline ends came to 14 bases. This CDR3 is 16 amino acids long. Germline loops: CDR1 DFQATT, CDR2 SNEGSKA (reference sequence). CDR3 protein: CSARGPGVVSNQPQHF. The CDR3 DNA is TGCAGTGCTAGAGGTCCAGGGGTCGTGAGCAATCAGCCCCAGCATTTT.

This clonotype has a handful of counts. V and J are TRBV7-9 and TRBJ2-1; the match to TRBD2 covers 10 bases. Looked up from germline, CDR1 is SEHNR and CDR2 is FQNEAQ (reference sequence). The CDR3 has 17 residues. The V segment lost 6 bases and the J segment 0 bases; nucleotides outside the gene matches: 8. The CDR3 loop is CASRPGLAESSYNEQFF. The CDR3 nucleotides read TGTGCCAGCAGACCTGGACTAGCGGAGAGCTCCTACAATGAGCAGTTCTTC.

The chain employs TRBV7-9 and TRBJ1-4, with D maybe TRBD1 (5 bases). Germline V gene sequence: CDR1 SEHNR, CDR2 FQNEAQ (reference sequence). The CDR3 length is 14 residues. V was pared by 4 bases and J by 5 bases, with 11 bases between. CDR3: CASSWGQENEKLFF. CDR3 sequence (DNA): TGTGCCAGCAGCTGGGGCCAGGAGAATGAAAAACTGTTTTTT.

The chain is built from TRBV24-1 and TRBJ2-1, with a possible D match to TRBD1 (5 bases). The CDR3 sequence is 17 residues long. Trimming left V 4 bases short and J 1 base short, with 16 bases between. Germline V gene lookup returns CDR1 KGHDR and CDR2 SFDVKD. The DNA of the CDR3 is TGTGCCACCAGTGAGGACAAAGCAGAGGAATCCTACAATGAGCAGTTCTTC. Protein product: CATSEDKAEESYNEQFF.

Written as DNA, the CDR3 is TGTGCCACCAGCAGAGTACAGACCTACAATGAGCAGTACTTC. Residues: CATSRVQTYNEQYF. The rearrangement links TRBV15 to TRBJ2-1; D gene unclear. TRBJ2-7 matches the DNA end more closely, so the J call is doubtful. The CDR3 spans 14 residues. Germline V gene lookup returns CDR1 LNHNV and CDR2 YYDKDF (reference sequence).

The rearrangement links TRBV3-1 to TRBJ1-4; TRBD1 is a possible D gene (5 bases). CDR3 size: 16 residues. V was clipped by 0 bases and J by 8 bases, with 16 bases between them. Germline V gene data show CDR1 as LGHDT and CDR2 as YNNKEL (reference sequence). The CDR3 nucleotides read TGTGCCAGCAGCCAAGAACCCGGGACCTACGGCGAAAAACTGTTTTTT. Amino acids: CASSQEPGTYGEKLFF. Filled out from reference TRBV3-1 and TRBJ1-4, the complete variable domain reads DTAVSQTPKYLVTQMGNDKSIKCEQNLGHDTMYWYKQDSKKFLKIMFSYNNKELIINETVPNRFSPKSPDKAHLNLHINSLELGDSAVYFCASSQEPGTYGEKLFFGSGTQLSVL.

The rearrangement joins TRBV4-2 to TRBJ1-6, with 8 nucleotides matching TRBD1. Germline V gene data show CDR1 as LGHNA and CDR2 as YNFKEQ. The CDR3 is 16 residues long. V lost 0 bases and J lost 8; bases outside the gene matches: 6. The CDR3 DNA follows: TGTGCCAGCAGCCAAGAGAACACAGGGGGACATTCACCCCTCCACTTT. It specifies CASSQENTGGHSPLHF.

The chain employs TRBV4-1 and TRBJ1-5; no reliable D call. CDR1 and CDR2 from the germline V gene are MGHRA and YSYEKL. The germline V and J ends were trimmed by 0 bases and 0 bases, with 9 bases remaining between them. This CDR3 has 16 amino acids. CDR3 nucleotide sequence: TGCGCCAGCAGCCAAGATCCCAGGCTTAGCAATCAGCCCCAGCATTTT. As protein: CASSQDPRLSNQPQHF.